This T cell receptor beta chain is from a study of cytomegalovirus exposure and HLA in healthy donors (dated by TCRdb to about 2017). Regarding the study in general: The 550 to 750 repertoires of the first cohort and the roughly 110 validation repertoires were produced on the same platform, according to a later analysis. The study aimed to test whether signatures of past pathogen exposure could be identified by cataloging public T cell receptors. Along with the approximately 600-subject first cohort, a separate validation cohort of about 110 different subjects was used. To predict cytomegalovirus infection status, the study combined high-throughput TCR immunosequencing, statistical association of individual TCRs with disease status, and machine learning. What the work shows at the level of the full study, not this receptor alone: The study listed around 160 TCR beta chains as associated with cytomegalovirus. The classifier was reported to diagnose cytomegalovirus status with high specificity and sensitivity in both the original cohort and the validation cohort. A later analysis lacked HLA typing for the validation cohort, so it scored co-occurrence in that cohort across all 120 repertoires. In vitro tests confirmed that a few of the cytomegalovirus-associated TCR beta chains recognize cytomegalovirus antigens. A later analysis found that TCRs clustered in the first cohort also tended to co-occur in the 130 or so validation repertoires, with about 94% of cluster scores above 0. According to the authors, the approach could potentially be generalized to other disease states and immunological phenotypes. Across donors, most TCR sequences were observed very rarely, whereas some public TCRs were present in many individuals.

Separate from the roughly 650-subject first cohort, the validation cohort of 90 to 150 subjects was the group to which the donors belonged. As concerns this clone: What this receptor recognizes is not known. The input lacks base qualities; no much larger clone sits a single base away.

Libraries came from the immunoSEQ multiplex PCR assay. The published analysis was carried out like this. A statistical classification framework was built to diagnose cytomegalovirus status from the catalog of TCR beta chain sequences. TCRdb obtained this table from immuneACCESS and retained in-frame rearrangements with V and J assigned. These tables miss some clones; where compared with another copy, unresolved V genes account for less than half of the shortfall, and the remainder is unexplained. That table gives V, J and clone size, and the DNA gave D and trimming. The sample records 56,000 or so clones, roughly 93% of which are singletons. Jointly, the top ten make up 1.5% to 2% of the sample. This clonotype was obtained from a woman aged 18-35 years in good health and CMV-seropositive. Sequencing was carried out using PBMCs.

CDR3 sequence: CASRGGSYEQYF. Read as DNA, the sequence is TGTGCCAGCAGGGGGGGCTCCTACGAGCAGTACTTC. Here the chain combines TRBV2 and TRBJ2-7; possibly the D gene is TRBD2, per 6 matching bases. The V and J ends are trimmed by 6 bases and 0 bases, leaving 6 bases between them. Per the germline V gene, SNHLY is the CDR1 and FYNNEI is the CDR2. From the cysteine up to the phenylalanine, the CDR3 has a length of 12 residues. Only CDR3 DNA remains: 36 bases, in frame from the first base. Reference TRBV2 and TRBJ2-7 genes cover what lies past the CDR3, so the full variable domain is EPEVTQTPSHQVTQMGQEVILRCVPISNHLYFYWYRQILGQKVEFLVSFYNNEISEKSEIFDDQFSVERPDGSNFTLKIRSTKLEDSAMYFCASRGGSYEQYFGPGTRLTVT.